There are a few counts of the clone carrying this T cell receptor (beta chain). This CDR3 has 13 amino acids. The V gene lost 4 bases and the J gene lost 4 bases, with 10 bases spanning the gap. The germline gives CDR1 LGHDT, CDR2 YNNKEL (reference sequence). The data are from a study of blood T cell repertoires in COVID-19. About the study: The United States, Italy and Spain were the sources of the acute and convalescent COVID-19 samples. The cDNA or gDNA used as material had been derived from T cells, B-cell-depleted T cells, or PBMCs.

Authors' analysis steps: Scientists estimated how many nucleated cells there were by amplifying reference gene primers. Sequencing was performed with immunoSEQ multiplex PCR; in TCRdb, only in-frame clones are kept and a portion is missing. The D gene and trimming were derived from the DNA, and the V and J assignments and clone size from that table. The table records roughly 100,000 clones, approximately 80% of them present only once. The sample taken for sequencing was peripheral blood. The rearrangement links TRBV3-1 (or the pseudogene TRBV3-2) to TRBJ1-1, with D possibly TRBD1 on 5 matching bases. This clonotype originated in a human donor in a cohort sampled during active COVID-19. The CDR3 sequence: CASSPRRGTEAFF. Here the CDR3 DNA reads TGTGCCAGCAGCCCAAGAAGGGGCACTGAAGCTTTCTTT.